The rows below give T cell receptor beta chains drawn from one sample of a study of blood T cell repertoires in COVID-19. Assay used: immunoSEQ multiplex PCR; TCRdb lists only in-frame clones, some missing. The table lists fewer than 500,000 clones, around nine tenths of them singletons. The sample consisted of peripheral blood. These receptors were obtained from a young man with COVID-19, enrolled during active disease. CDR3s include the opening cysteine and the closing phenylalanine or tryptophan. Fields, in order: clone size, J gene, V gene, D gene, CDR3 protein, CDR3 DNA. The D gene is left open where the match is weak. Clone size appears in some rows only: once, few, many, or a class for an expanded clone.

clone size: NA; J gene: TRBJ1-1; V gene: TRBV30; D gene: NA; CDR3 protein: CAWDGNTEAFF; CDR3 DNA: TGTGCCTGGGACGGGAACACTGAAGCTTTCTTT
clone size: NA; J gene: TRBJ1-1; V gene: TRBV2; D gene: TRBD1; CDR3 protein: CASLGTGNTEAFF; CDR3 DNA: TGTGCCAGCCTTGGGACAGGGAACACTGAAGCTTTCTTT
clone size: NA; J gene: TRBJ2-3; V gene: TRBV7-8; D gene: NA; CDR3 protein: CASSFGLLVADTQYF; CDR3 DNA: TGTGCCAGCAGCTTCGGGTTGCTAGTTGCAGATACGCAGTATTTT
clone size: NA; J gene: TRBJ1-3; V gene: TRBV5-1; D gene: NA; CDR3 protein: CASSLEGIGNTIYF; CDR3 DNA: TGCGCCAGCAGCTTGGAGGGGATCGGAAACACCATATATTTT
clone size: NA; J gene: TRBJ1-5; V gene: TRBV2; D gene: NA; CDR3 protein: CASRVTANQPQHF; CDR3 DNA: TGTGCCAGCAGAGTGACAGCCAATCAGCCCCAGCATTTT
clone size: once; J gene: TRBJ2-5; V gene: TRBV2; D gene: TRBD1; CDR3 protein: CASSHTWTGKKTQYF; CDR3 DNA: TGTGCCAGCAGTCACACTTGGACAGGGAAAAAGACCCAGTACTTC
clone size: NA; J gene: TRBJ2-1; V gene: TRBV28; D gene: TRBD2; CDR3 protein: CASSSPLLAGGYNEQFF; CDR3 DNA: TGTGCCAGCAGTTCCCCCCTACTAGCGGGAGGCTACAATGAGCAGTTCTTC
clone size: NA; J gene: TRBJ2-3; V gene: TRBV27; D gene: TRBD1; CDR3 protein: CASSLSRGGRTDTQYF; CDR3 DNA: TGTGCCAGCAGTTTATCGAGAGGGGGCCGCACAGATACGCAGTATTTT
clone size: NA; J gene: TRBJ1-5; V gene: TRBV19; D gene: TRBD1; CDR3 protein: CASSKTHRGTNQPQHF; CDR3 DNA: TGTGCCAGTAGTAAAACTCACAGGGGTACCAATCAGCCCCAGCATTTT
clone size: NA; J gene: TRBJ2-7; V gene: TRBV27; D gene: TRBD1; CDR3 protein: CASSLTGGISYEQYF; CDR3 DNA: TGTGCCAGCAGTTTGACAGGGGGCATTTCCTACGAGCAGTACTTC
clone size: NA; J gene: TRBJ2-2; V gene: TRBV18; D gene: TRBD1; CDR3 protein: CASSLSTGIVGELFF; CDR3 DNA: TGTGCCAGCTCACTCTCGACAGGGATCGTCGGGGAGCTGTTTTTT
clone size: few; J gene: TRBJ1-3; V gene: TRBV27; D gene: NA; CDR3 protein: CASSFPPEQGTGNTIYF; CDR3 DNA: TGTGCCAGCAGTTTCCCACCAGAACAGGGTACGGGAAACACCATATATTTT
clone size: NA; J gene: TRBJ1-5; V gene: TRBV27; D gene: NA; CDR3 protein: CASSLRGNQPQHF; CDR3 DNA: TGTGCCAGCAGTTTAAGGGGTAATCAGCCCCAGCATTTT
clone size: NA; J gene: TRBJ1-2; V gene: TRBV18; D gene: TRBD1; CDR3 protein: CASSTWTGGDGYTF; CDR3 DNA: TGTGCCAGCTCAACTTGGACAGGGGGCGATGGCTACACCTTC
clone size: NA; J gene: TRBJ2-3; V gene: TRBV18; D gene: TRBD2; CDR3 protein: CASGEGINPTDTQYF; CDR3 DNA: TGTGCCAGCGGGGAGGGGATCAACCCCACAGATACGCAGTATTTT
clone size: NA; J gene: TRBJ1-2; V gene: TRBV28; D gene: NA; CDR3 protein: CASSDRGGYTF; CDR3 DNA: TGTGCCAGCAGTGATCGCGGTGGCTACACCTTC
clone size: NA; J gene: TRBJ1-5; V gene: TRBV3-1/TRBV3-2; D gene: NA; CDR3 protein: CASSQDHSRSNQPQHF; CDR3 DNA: TGTGCCAGCAGCCAAGATCACAGCAGGAGCAATCAGCCCCAGCATTTT
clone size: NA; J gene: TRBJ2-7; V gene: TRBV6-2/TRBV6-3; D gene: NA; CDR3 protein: CASSYVSGSYEQYF; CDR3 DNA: TGTGCCAGCAGTTACGTCTCAGGATCCTACGAGCAGTACTTC
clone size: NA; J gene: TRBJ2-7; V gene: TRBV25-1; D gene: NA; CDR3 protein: CASRRGSAPGEQYF; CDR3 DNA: TGTGCCAGCAGAAGGGGCTCAGCCCCAGGAGAGCAGTACTTC
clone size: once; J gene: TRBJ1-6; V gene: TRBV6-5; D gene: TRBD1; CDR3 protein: CASSKRDRSPLHF; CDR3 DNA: TGTGCCAGCAGTAAACGGGACAGGTCACCCCTCCACTTT
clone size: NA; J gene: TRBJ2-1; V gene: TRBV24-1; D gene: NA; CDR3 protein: CATSDLSNEQFF; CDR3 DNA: TGTGCCACCAGTGACCTGAGCAATGAGCAGTTCTTC
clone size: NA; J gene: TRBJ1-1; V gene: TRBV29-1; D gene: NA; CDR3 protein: CSVVSNTEAFF; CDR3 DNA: TGCAGCGTTGTATCGAACACTGAAGCTTTCTTT
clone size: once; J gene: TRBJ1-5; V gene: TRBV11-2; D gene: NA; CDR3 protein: CASSPTPDPPPYSNQPQHF; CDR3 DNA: TGTGCCAGCAGCCCGACTCCAGACCCACCCCCTTATAGCAATCAGCCCCAGCATTTT
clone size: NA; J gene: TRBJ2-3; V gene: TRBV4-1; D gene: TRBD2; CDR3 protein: CASSQDSASGYSTDTQYF; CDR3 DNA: TGCGCCAGCAGCCAAGATAGTGCTAGCGGGTATTCCACAGATACGCAGTATTTT
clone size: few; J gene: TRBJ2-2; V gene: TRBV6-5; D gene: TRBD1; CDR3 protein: CASSSDRGNTGELFF; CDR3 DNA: TGTGCCAGCAGTTCGGACAGGGGGAACACCGGGGAGCTGTTTTTT
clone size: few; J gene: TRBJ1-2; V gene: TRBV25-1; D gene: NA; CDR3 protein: CASSLPDGANYGYTF; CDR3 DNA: TGTGCCAGCAGTCTCCCTGACGGAGCTAACTATGGCTACACCTTC
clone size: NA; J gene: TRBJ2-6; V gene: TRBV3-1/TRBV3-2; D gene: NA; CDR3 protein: CASTSRSGANVLTF; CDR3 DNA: TGTGCCAGCACGTCACGGTCTGGGGCCAACGTCCTGACTTTC
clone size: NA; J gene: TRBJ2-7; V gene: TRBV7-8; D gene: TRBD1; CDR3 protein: CASSTSGQATYEQYF; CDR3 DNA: TGTGCCAGCAGCACATCGGGACAGGCCACATACGAGCAGTACTTC
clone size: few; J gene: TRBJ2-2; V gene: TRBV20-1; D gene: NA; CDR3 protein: CSASSGRNTGELFF; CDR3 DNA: TGCAGTGCTAGTTCCGGGAGGAACACCGGGGAGCTGTTTTTT
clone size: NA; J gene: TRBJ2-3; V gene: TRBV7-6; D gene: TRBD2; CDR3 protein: CASSLGSGRAGTDTQYF; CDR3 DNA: TGTGCCAGCAGCTTAGGTAGCGGGAGGGCCGGCACAGATACGCAGTATTTT
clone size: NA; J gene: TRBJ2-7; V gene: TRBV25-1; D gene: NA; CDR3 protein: CASSERDEQYF; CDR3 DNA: TGTGCCAGCAGTGAACGGGACGAGCAGTACTTC
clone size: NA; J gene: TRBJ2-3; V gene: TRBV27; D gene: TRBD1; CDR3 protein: CASSSPGQGAGTQYF; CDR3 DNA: TGTGCCAGCAGTTCTCCGGGACAGGGGGCCGGTACGCAGTATTTT
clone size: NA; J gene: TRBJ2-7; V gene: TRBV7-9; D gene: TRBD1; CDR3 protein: CASSWGQGMDEQYF; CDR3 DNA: TGTGCCAGCAGCTGGGGACAGGGGATGGACGAGCAGTACTTC
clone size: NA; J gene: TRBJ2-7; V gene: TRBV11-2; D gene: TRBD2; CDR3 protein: CASSPLRGTGGPYEQYF; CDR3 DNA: TGTGCCAGCAGCCCACTTAGGGGGACGGGGGGGCCCTACGAGCAGTACTTC
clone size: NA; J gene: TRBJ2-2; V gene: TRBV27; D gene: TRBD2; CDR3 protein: CASSFGTSGRAAGELFF; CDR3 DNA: TGTGCCAGCAGTTTTGGGACTAGCGGGAGGGCCGCCGGGGAGCTGTTTTTT
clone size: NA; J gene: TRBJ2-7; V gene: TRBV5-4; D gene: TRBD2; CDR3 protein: CASSLLSSGASIEQYF; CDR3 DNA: TGTGCCAGCAGCCTCCTTAGTAGCGGGGCCTCCATAGAGCAGTACTTC
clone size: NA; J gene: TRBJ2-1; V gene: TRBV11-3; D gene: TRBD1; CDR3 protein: CASSTRDSYNEQFF; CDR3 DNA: TGTGCCAGCAGCACCCGGGACAGCTACAATGAGCAGTTCTTC
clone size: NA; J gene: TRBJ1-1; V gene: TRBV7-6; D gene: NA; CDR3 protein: CASSLGPQGNTEAFF; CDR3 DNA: TGTGCCAGCAGCTTAGGCCCACAGGGGAACACTGAAGCTTTCTTT
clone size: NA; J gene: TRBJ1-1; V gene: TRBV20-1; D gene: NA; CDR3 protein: CSASADLEAFF; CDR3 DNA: TGCAGTGCTAGCGCAGACTTAGAAGCTTTCTTT
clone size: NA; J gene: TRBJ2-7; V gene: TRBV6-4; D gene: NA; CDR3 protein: CASSPQGLGYEQYF; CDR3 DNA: TGTGCCAGCAGTCCCCAGGGATTGGGCTACGAGCAGTACTTC
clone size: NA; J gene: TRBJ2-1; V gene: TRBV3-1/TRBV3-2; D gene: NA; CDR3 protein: CASSPTWGGGSWQFF; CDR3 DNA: TGTGCCAGCAGCCCTACTTGGGGGGGCGGATCCTGGCAGTTCTTC
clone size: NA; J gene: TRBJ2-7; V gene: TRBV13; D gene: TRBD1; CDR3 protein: CASSLKTTGYQYF; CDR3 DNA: TGTGCCAGCAGCCTAAAGACGACAGGGTACCAGTACTTC
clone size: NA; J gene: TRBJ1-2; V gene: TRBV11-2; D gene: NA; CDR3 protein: CASSPRADGGYTF; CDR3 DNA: TGTGCCAGCAGCCCCAGGGCGGACGGTGGCTACACCTTC
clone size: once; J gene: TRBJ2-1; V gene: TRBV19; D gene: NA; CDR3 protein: CASSIQGGRQFF; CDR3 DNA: TGTGCCAGTAGTATCCAGGGGGGTAGGCAGTTCTTC
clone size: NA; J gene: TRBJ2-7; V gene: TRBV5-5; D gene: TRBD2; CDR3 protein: CASSLAGLAGTYEQYF; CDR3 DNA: TGTGCCAGCAGCTTGGCCGGACTAGCGGGAACATATGAGCAGTACTTC